The present T cell receptor (beta chain) was sequenced within a study of cytomegalovirus exposure and HLA in healthy donors (dated by TCRdb to about 2017). For context, the study as a whole: According to an earlier analysis of several hundred of the donors, some 180 million T cells yielded 90 million to 130 million unique TCR beta sequences and about 300 Gb of sequence data. An early release covering some 640 HLA-typed donors comprised roughly 300 gigabases of sequencing data and around 80 million unique TCR sequences. Of the 300 to 500 genotyped donors, roughly 76% were placed in the genetic ancestry cluster associated with self-reported Caucasian donors. The study aimed to test whether cataloging public T cell receptors could reveal signatures of past pathogen exposure. The study profiled the T cell repertoires of about 640 subjects by immunosequencing and related them to cytomegalovirus serostatus. A separate validation cohort of more than 100 different subjects was used in addition to the roughly 620-subject first cohort. High-throughput TCR immunosequencing, statistical association of individual TCRs with disease status, and machine learning were combined to predict cytomegalovirus infection status. A later analysis re-examined previously published TCR beta repertoires from just over 650 donors and added high-resolution HLA genotyping to investigate patterns of TCR occurrence. Rather than drawing on any new phenotypic data, the later analysis identified candidate immune exposures from TCR beta sequences and the way those sequences occurred across donors. In an earlier analysis of more than 550 of the donors, high-throughput TCR beta sequencing was used to judge whether each TCR beta V gene segment behaved as functional or pseudogenic. Donor age, sex, ethnicity and CMV serostatus were compiled together with the repertoire data. A later genetic analysis took genome-wide SNP genotypes for about three fifths of the roughly 670 donors and used that subset as a discovery cohort. All discovery cohort repertoires had been generated using a single sequencing platform. Class I and class II HLA loci were covered by the typing at four-digit resolution. The number of donors typed differed by locus, with 629-630 for A, B, C, DRB1 and DQB1, 522 for DQA1, approximately 580 for DPA1, and 400 to 490 for DPB1. Five DR-DQ haplotypes were treated as single units for association and clustering because of strong linkage in the cohort. Among some 400 genotyped donors of the cohort, an average of roughly 240,000 unique TCR beta nucleotide sequences were sequenced per donor, roughly 18% of them non-productive. Beyond this particular receptor, the publication reports: The classifier was reported to diagnose cytomegalovirus status with high specificity and sensitivity in both the original and validation cohorts. Assigning TCR associations to individual alleles was difficult when HLA alleles, especially DR and DQ, strongly co-occurred. The authors suggested that the approach could potentially be generalized to other disease states and immunological phenotypes. In a later analysis, HLA-associated TCR beta chains showed more clonal expansion and lower generation probabilities than non-associated chains that were equally common. In a later analysis, around 15,000 TCR beta sequences were associated with specific HLA alleles at a false discovery rate of 0.05. Several of the top co-occurrence clusters appeared to be linked to parvovirus B19, influenza, CMV and Epstein-Barr virus, according to a later analysis. A further reported finding was that TCR beta sequences accurately predicted the HLA-A and HLA-B alleles for most subjects in the first cohort. Linkage disequilibrium might explain the correlated functional status among segregating V segments, but an unknown experimental factor could not be excluded. In a later analysis, the rate of TCR association differed among HLA loci, with DRB1 alleles having the most associated TCRs and HLA-C alleles having the fewest. An association between a missense DCLRE1C variant and V-gene and J-gene trimming of TCR beta chains was found in a later genetic analysis and replicated in an independent cohort. According to a later analysis, most CMV-associated TCR beta chains appeared to be HLA-restricted, and the HLA associations seemed to be driven largely by CMV exposure. Across donors, most TCR sequences were observed very rarely, whereas some public TCRs were present in many individuals. Because counts were too low, roughly 16 rarely observed V segments, including chromosome 9 orphons, were excluded from the earlier analysis of 587 of the donors. The cohort was sequenced for TCR beta chains only, and without alpha or paired-chain data the features that could be detected were limited. In vitro tests confirmed that three of the cytomegalovirus-associated TCR beta chains recognize cytomegalovirus antigens. The 87-base-pair reads could not distinguish some IMGT-functional V segments, including TRBV6-2 and TRBV6-3, so those segments were excluded. The presence/absence analyses assumed that sequencing depth was roughly uniform across donors, and that assumption may not be true. A total of 150 or so TCR beta chains were listed by the study as associated with cytomegalovirus. Because HLA typing was unavailable for some donors at each locus, only the typed subset was used in association tests. A cluster of highly shared sequence variants was judged likely to be a technical artifact of the sequencing pipeline. The only immune exposure information available for the cohort was CMV serostatus. Broadly in line with IMGT annotations, most TCR beta V segments showed up in productive rearrangements about 87% or about 30% of the time in an earlier analysis of several hundred of the donors. In a later genetic analysis, fewer N-insertions in productive TCRs were reported among donors in an Asian-associated ancestry cluster than the 666-donor mean.

The CDR3 goes from the cysteine to the phenylalanine over 17 residues. The retained sequence is limited to the CDR3, 51 bases, with the frame set at the first base. V ends up 2 bases short and J 0 bases short, with an unmatched junction base count of 6. Via the germline V gene, CDR1 is SGHTA and CDR2 FQGNSA. The library was made by the immunoSEQ multiplex PCR assay. For the multiplex PCR, a mixture combining 60 forward primers for TCR Vbeta segments and 13 reverse primers for TCR Jbeta segments was used. The CDR3 region of rearranged TCR beta genes was amplified from genomic DNA by a multiplex PCR assay. The Illumina HiSeq System was used to sequence the amplified TCR beta libraries as 87-base-pair reads. The study's own analysis went as follows. A later analysis counted some 74 million unique TCR beta chains across the 650 to 700 repertoires, and approximately 11 million of these chains were shared by at least two donors. To remove PCR and sequencing errors, raw reads were error-corrected and collapsed into unique sequences using a nearest-neighbor algorithm that merged closely related sequences. V, D and J gene segments were assigned by aligning CDR3 sequences to IMGT reference sequences. For a sequence to be retained, a match of at least six nucleotides to both a V gene segment and a J gene segment was required. Rearrangements were called productive when the CDR3 lacked stop codons and stayed in frame with V and J; all others were non-productive. CDR3 was defined by IMGT convention, running from the second conserved V-encoded cysteine to the conserved J-encoded phenylalanine. The earlier analysis of about 610 of the donors excluded sequences that lacked an unambiguous match to a single V gene segment. In an earlier analysis of some 590 of the donors, a V segment was called functional when productive rearrangements were above 56.7%, and segregating when the standard deviation between donors exceeded 5%. A statistical classification framework was built to diagnose cytomegalovirus status from the catalog of TCR beta chain sequences. A later analysis assigned V and J genes by comparing TCR nucleotide sequences with IMGT/GENE-DB human TR gene sequences. In a later analysis, CDR3 sequences and most-parsimonious VDJ recombination scenarios were assigned using the TCRdist pipeline. A later analysis defined each TCR beta chain by its CDR3 amino acid sequence plus V-gene family, and excluded reads lacking a unique V-gene family. To address suspected cross-contamination and a sequencing artifact, a later analysis removed approximately 590 highly shared, low-generation-probability nucleotide sequences. For each public chain, a later analysis derived a clonal expansion index from normalized ranks of inferred template counts within each repertoire. A later analysis computed generation probabilities with a VDJ recombination model fitted to out-of-frame rearrangements, and checked the results against IGoR. Hypergeometric tests were used in a later analysis to score TCR-TCR, TCR-HLA and TCR-CMV co-occurrence, with a repertoire-size bias correction applied to the TCR pairs. To estimate false discovery rates, a later analysis permuted the HLA or CMV assignments 20 times. In a later analysis, co-occurring TCRs were grouped with DBSCAN, and TCRdist sequence similarity was added when clustering was performed within HLA-allele-positive subsets. Repertoires with fewer than 30,000 or more than 120,000 public chains were left out of co-occurrence clustering, as were five repertoires with anomalous nucleotide sharing. Held by TCRdb, this immuneACCESS table contains in-frame sequences only and omits some clones. Under half of the omission traces to an unresolved V gene where checked; the cause of the rest is unknown. V, J and clone size reflect that table, while D and trimming were determined from the DNA. This sample gives about 150,000 clones in total; roughly 80% of them show up just once. Of the sample, around 7% falls within the top ten clones.

The cohort consisted of approximately 670 healthy bone marrow donors. All cohort members were sampled while nominally healthy, although unrecorded immune exposures were likely present. The donor tested CMV seropositive and was one of the 289 seropositive cohort members. Each donor provided a peripheral blood sample, and peripheral blood mononuclear cells were used for TCR beta sequencing. The Qiagen DNeasy Blood Extraction Kit was used to extract genomic DNA from the blood cell samples. With regard to this clone: Its antigen has not been determined. No much larger clone is present one base from it, and per-base qualities are unavailable.

This TCR came from a woman in her forties or fifties in good health and CMV-seropositive. The rearrangement combines TRBV7-2 with TRBJ2-2; the junction holds 7 bases that match TRBD2. Sequences were obtained from PBMCs. At the DNA level, the sequence is TGTGCCAGCAGCTTAAGGGGCGGGGGTACGAACACCGGGGAGCTGTTTTTT. This codes for CASSLRGGGTNTGELFF.